The clone carrying this T cell receptor beta chain has only a few counts. Its antigen is undetermined. The entry originates in a study of post-analysis software for immune sequencing data. Overall study: Disease courses included relapsing-remitting, secondary progressive and progressive-relapsing multiple sclerosis.

CDR1 DFQATT and CDR2 SNEGSKA come from the germline V gene (reference sequence). The CDR3 loop spans 16 amino acids. Between the trimmed V and J ends, which lost 6 bases and 8 bases, there was a span of 26 bases. Study results and limitations: Higher frequency in patients than in controls was seen for roughly five TRBV segments, with TRBV5-6, TRBV5-1 and TRBV20-1 among them.

Researchers reported that TCR beta cDNA libraries carried unique molecular identifiers. TCRdb redid the calling of the PCR reads with MiXCR, one entry per CDR3 protein. The sample shows about 500,000 distinct CDR3 sequences, 45% of them seen only once. This TCR was recovered from a girl between 5 and 17 years old with multiple sclerosis. The chain carries TRBV20-1 and TRBJ2-1, with a possible D match to TRBD2 (5 bases). Sequencing was performed on blood. Here the CDR3 reads CSARSGEGATYDEQFF. In DNA form, the CDR3 reads TGCAGTGCCAGGTCTGGAGAGGGAGCTACGTATGATGAGCAGTTCTTC.